Presented here are 26 T cell receptor beta chains from one specimen sequenced in a study of T cells in Graves' hyperthyroidism and ophthalmopathy. TCR beta CDR3 sequences were amplified from RNA transcripts. HTBI primers were the set used in a first-round RT-PCR of the TCR CDR3. From the multiplex PCR reads, TCRdb called clonotypes with MiXCR, one entry per CDR3 protein. The repertoire holds 650,000 to 750,000 distinct CDR3 sequences, with about 14% as singletons. Sequences were obtained from blood. These receptors came from a woman between 18 and 29 years old with Graves' hyperthyroidism.

In this sample, this clonotype turned up a few times. The J gene is TRBJ1-6, the V gene TRBV4-1; D not resolved. V was cut by 4 bases and J by 0 bases, with 13 bases left in between. The CDR3 is 17 amino acids. In germline, CDR1 is MGHRA, CDR2 YSYEKL. Here the CDR3 DNA reads TGCGCCAGCAGCCGCTTAGCCGGGGTCTCCTATAATTCACCCCTCCACTTT. Translation gives CASSRLAGVSYNSPLHF.

About this clonotype itself: The missing conserved phenylalanine or tryptophan at the end of this CDR3 makes a read error likely. The chain employs TRBV7-9 and TRBJ1-4; D ambiguous. V was trimmed by 5 bases and J by 1 base, leaving 11 bases between them. This CDR3 comprises 15 residues. Germline values: CDR1 SEHNR, CDR2 FQNEAQ (reference sequence). The CDR3 protein is CASSPLSGTNEKLFL. In nucleotides, the CDR3 is TGTGCCAGCAGCCCCCTCTCCGGAACTAATGAAAAACTGTTTTTA.

This clonotype was seen a handful of times. V and J are TRBV7-8 and TRBJ2-1, with 13 bases identical to TRBD2. J lost 5 bases, V lost 1 base, and 2 bases had no gene match. The CDR3 is 16 residues long. Germline V CDR1 and CDR2: SGHVS, FQNEAQ. The CDR3 region has the DNA TGTGCCAGCAGCTTAGGACTAGCGGGAGGTAACAATGAGCAGTTCTTC. Translating it yields CASSLGLAGGNNEQFF.

The chain recombines TRBV6-5 with TRBJ2-2; D is possibly TRBD2 (6 bases). Germline lookup yields CDR1 MNHEY and CDR2 SVGAGI. V was cut by 2 bases and J by 6 bases, with 19 bases left in between. The CDR3 totals 17 residues. In DNA form, the CDR3 reads TGTGCCAGCAGTTACGACTTCGGGGGAGTGGGGGCCGGGGAGCTGTTTTTT. It encodes CASSYDFGGVGAGELFF.

The rearrangement joins TRBV25-1 to TRBJ1-6; D is possibly TRBD1 (5 bases). The CDR3 extends over 14 amino acids. Germline V lookup: CDR1 MGHDK, CDR2 SYGVNS. The V gene lost 3 bases and the J gene lost 9 bases, with 12 bases spanning the gap. The CDR3 DNA sequence: TGTGCCAGCAGTGATTGGGGGGTGGGTTCACCCCTCCACTTT. It is translated as CASSDWGVGSPLHF.

The sample holds many counts of this clonotype. V is TRBV20-1 and J is TRBJ2-3; 7 bases are shared with TRBD1. This CDR3 comprises 14 residues. Germline values: CDR1 DFQATT, CDR2 SNEGSKA (reference sequence). V was pared by 1 base and J by 3 bases, with 4 bases of the junction left unmatched. The CDR3 DNA follows: TGCAGTGCTAGAGCAGTACAGGGGACAGATACGCAGTATTTT. This encodes CSARAVQGTDTQYF.

This clonotype came up many times. The chain uses TRBV3-1 and TRBJ1-3; TRBD1 is a possible D gene (5 bases). The V gene's germline CDR1 is LGHDT and CDR2 YNNKEL (reference sequence). Between the trimmed V and J ends, which lost 5 bases and 0 bases, there was a span of 14 bases. CDR3 length: 16 residues. CDR3 sequence (DNA): TGTGCCAGCAGCTCACCACCGACAGTCTCTGGAAACACCATATATTTT. Translation gives CASSSPPTVSGNTIYF.

The gene calls are TRBV10-2 and TRBJ1-5; D remains unclear. The CDR3 covers 12 residues. Germline CDR1 and CDR2: WSHSY and SAAADI. V was cut by 2 bases and J by 13 bases, with 12 bases left in between. DNA of the CDR3: TGCGCCAGCAGTGAGAGGAGCGACCGACAGCATTTT. It is translated as CASSERSDRQHF.

This clonotype came up many times. The gene calls are TRBV29-1 and TRBJ1-1; the D gene is possibly TRBD1 (6 bases). V dropped 4 bases and J dropped 6 bases, with 15 bases sitting between them. This CDR3 has 13 amino acids. The V gene's germline CDR1 is SQVTM and CDR2 ANQGSEA. The CDR3 protein is CSVARGGLPEAFF. CDR3 DNA sequence: TGCAGCGTTGCCAGGGGAGGGCTCCCTGAAGCTTTCTTT.

The chain couples TRBV9 to TRBJ1-3; D unclear. This CDR3 comprises 12 residues. Germline CDR1 reads SGDLS; CDR2 reads YYNGEE. V was trimmed by 5 bases and J by 8 bases, leaving 11 bases between them. The CDR3 DNA reads TGTGCCAGCAGTCGGGGTCGGGACACCATATATTTT. Its translation is CASSRGRDTIYF. The complete variable domain, with remaining parts taken from reference TRBV9 and TRBJ1-3, reads DSGVTQTPKHLITATGQRVTLRCSPRSGDLSVYWYQQSLDQGLQFLIQYYNGEERAKGNILERFSAQQFPDLHSELNLSSLELGDSALYFCASSRGRDTIYFGEGSWLTVV.

The chain recombines TRBV20-1 with TRBJ2-2; no clear D gene. From germline, CDR1 is DFQATT and CDR2 SNEGSKA (reference sequence). The CDR3 length is 15 residues. V gave up 3 bases and J gave up 5 bases, with 16 bases separating them. The DNA of the CDR3 is TGCAGTGCTAGGGAGCCTCTAGGTCGGACCGGGGAGCTGTTTTTT. This translates into CSAREPLGRTGELFF.

This clonotype has ten or more counts. The chain couples TRBV6-1 to TRBJ2-7; tentatively, D is TRBD2 (5 bases). Germline loops: CDR1 MNHNS, CDR2 SASEGT. The CDR3 spans 15 residues. Trimming removed 10 bases at V and 3 bases at J, with 22 bases between. The CDR3, as DNA: TGTGCCACCACTTGGTACAGAGACTATCACTACGAGCAGTACTTC. It yields the protein CATTWYRDYHYEQYF.

This clonotype was picked up a small number of times. J is TRBJ1-1 and V is TRBV4-1; possible D gene TRBD1, 6 bases. CDR1 and CDR2 from the germline V gene are MGHRA and YSYEKL. The ends were cut back, 3 bases at V and 3 bases at J, with 14 bases in the middle. This CDR3 region has 15 residues. This CDR3 reads CASSHFQGPDTEAFF. CDR3 in DNA: TGCGCCAGCAGCCACTTCCAGGGGCCGGACACTGAAGCTTTCTTT.

This clonotype was recorded at least ten times. This chain connects TRBV7-2 to TRBJ2-5; D is perhaps TRBD1 or TRBD2 (5 bases each). Germline V gene sequence: CDR1 SGHTA, CDR2 FQGNSA. This CDR3 is built from 14 residues. The germline V and J ends were trimmed by 1 base and 2 bases, with 8 bases remaining between them. CDR3 residues: CASSLGGGQETQYF. The CDR3 nucleotides are TGTGCCAGCAGCTTAGGTGGGGGACAAGAGACCCAGTACTTC. Looking up the rest from reference TRBV7-2 and TRBJ2-5 gives the full variable domain: GAGVSQSPSNKVTEKGKDVELRCDPISGHTALYWYRQSLGQGLEFLIYFQGNSAPDKSGLPSDRFSAERTGGSVSTLTIQRTQQEDSAVYLCASSLGGGQETQYFGPGTRLLVL.

This clonotype was counted only a few times. This chain uses TRBV10-3 with TRBJ2-4, with TRBD1 matching 10 bases. The junction had 22 bases not matched to a gene; V was cut back by 6 bases and J by 8 bases. Germline V lookup: CDR1 ENHRY, CDR2 SYGVKD. The CDR3 is made up of 19 amino acids. The CDR3 region has the DNA TGTGCCATCAGCCCCTTTGGGCAGGGACAGGGGACTCAGGGGGACATTCAGTACTTC. This gives the protein CAISPFGQGQGTQGDIQYF.

This clonotype was observed at least ten times. The DNA of the CDR3 is TGTGCCAGCAGCTTTGATCCCACTGAAGCTTTCTTT. It codes for CASSFDPTEAFF. V and J are TRBV5-5 and TRBJ1-1; D unclear. V was pared by 2 bases and J by 4 bases, with 6 bases between. CDR3 length: 12 amino acids. In germline, CDR1 is SGHKS, CDR2 YYEKEE (reference sequence).

In its sample, this clonotype was seen many times. This chain links TRBV11-2 with TRBJ2-1, with no clear D. Between the trimmed V and J ends, which lost 1 base and 8 bases, there was a span of 6 bases. The CDR3 runs 12 residues. Per germline, CDR1 SGHAT and CDR2 FQNNGV. The CDR3 nucleotides are TGTGCCAGCAGCTTAGTCCAGGATGAGCAGTTCTTC. The encoded protein is CASSLVQDEQFF.

This clonotype was detected many times. The V call is TRBV29-1, the J call TRBJ1-1, with unresolved D. Germline V CDR1 and CDR2: SQVTM, ANQGSEA. The CDR3 has 12 amino acids. The ends were cut back, 7 bases at V and 7 bases at J, with 16 bases in the middle. The CDR3 region is CSAPGVYGEAFF. DNA of the CDR3: TGCAGCGCCCCGGGAGTTTACGGTGAAGCTTTCTTT.

The chain carries TRBV12-3 or TRBV12-4 and TRBJ2-3; D gene unclear. The V gene lost 5 bases and the J gene lost 8 bases, with 29 bases spanning the gap. The CDR3 contains 18 residues. The chain's CDR3 is CASSPTVPGNRHWGTQYF. The CDR3 nucleotides are TGTGCCAGCAGTCCCACGGTCCCCGGTAATCGGCACTGGGGTACGCAGTATTTT.

This rearrangement joins TRBV9 to TRBJ1-3, with 7 bases identical to TRBD1. CDR3 length: 15 amino acids. Germline V gives CDR1 SGDLS, CDR2 YYNGEE. Trimming at V came to 3 bases and at J to 2 bases, leaving 5 bases not matched to a gene. CDR3 in DNA: TGTGCCAGCAGCGAGTTGGGGACAGCTGGAAACACCATATATTTT. It codes for CASSELGTAGNTIYF.

Only a few counts were recorded for this clonotype. V usage is TRBV15 and J usage is TRBJ1-4; no clear D. V was clipped by 2 bases and J by 0 bases, with 4 bases between them. The CDR3 is 14 amino acids. Per germline, CDR1 LNHNV and CDR2 YYDKDF (reference sequence). The CDR3 spells CATSRYATNEKLFF. CDR3 DNA sequence: TGTGCCACCAGCAGATATGCAACTAATGAAAAACTGTTTTTT.

This clonotype was seen at least ten times. V gene TRBV5-6 combines with J gene TRBJ1-2; D gene ambiguous. The CDR3 is 15 amino acids. The germline V and J ends were trimmed by 3 bases and 4 bases, with 16 bases remaining between them. Germline V gene data show CDR1 as SGHDT and CDR2 as YYEEEE. In nucleotides, the CDR3 is TGTGCCAGCAGCTCCACTCCGTCGGTGTTCTATGGCTACACCTTC. This sequence encodes CASSSTPSVFYGYTF.

This clonotype appeared many times. This chain connects TRBV28 to TRBJ2-3; D unresolved. The CDR3 spans 12 residues. CDR1 is MDHEN and CDR2 is SYDVKM in the germline V gene. V lost 5 bases and J 7 bases, leaving 10 bases between the germline ends. DNA of the CDR3: TGTGCCAGCAGTCCCGATACGAATACGCAGTATTTT. Amino acids: CASSPDTNTQYF.

This clonotype was observed at least ten times. CDR3 amino acids: CASSLEPYAFF. The DNA of the CDR3 is TGTGCCAGCAGCTTAGAACCCTATGCTTTCTTT. The rearrangement joins TRBV7-2 to TRBJ1-1; D is unresolved. V gave up 1 base and J gave up 11 bases, with 8 bases separating them. Looked up from germline, CDR1 is SGHTA and CDR2 is FQGNSA. This CDR3 has 11 residues.

The chain has TRBV20-1 and TRBJ2-1; the match to TRBD2 covers 10 bases. The ends lost 0 bases at V and 1 base at J; junction bases unmatched: 3. CDR1 DFQATT and CDR2 SNEGSKA come from the germline V gene (reference sequence). The CDR3 sequence is 16 residues long. CDR3 loop: CSARDLAGVSYNEQFF. The CDR3 DNA sequence: TGCAGTGCTAGAGATCTAGCGGGAGTATCCTACAATGAGCAGTTCTTC.

V is TRBV15 and J is TRBJ1-1, with D unclear. CDR1 is LNHNV and CDR2 is YYDKDF in the germline V gene (reference sequence). This CDR3 has 17 amino acids. V gave up 0 bases and J gave up 0 bases, with 14 bases separating them. The chain's CDR3 is CATSRDGDGGLNTEAFF. CDR3 nucleotides: TGTGCCACCAGCAGAGATGGGGATGGTGGATTGAACACTGAAGCTTTCTTT.